The next 20 T cell receptor beta chains were all read from a single sample in a study of T cells in Graves' hyperthyroidism and ophthalmopathy. Amplification of TCR beta CDR3 regions was performed using RNA transcripts as template. The TCR CDR3 was amplified in a first-round RT-PCR using the HTBI primer set. TCRdb independently ran MiXCR on the multiplex PCR reads; one entry per CDR3 protein. The profile shows 200,000 to 250,000 distinct CDR3 sequences, about 16% of them singletons. Sequenced sample: blood. The receptor source for this set is a woman between 18 and 29 years old with Graves' ophthalmopathy.

This clonotype came up many times. V and J are TRBV20-1 and TRBJ2-1; 11 bases align to TRBD2. CDR3 length equals 14 residues. The V gene's germline CDR1 is DFQATT and CDR2 SNEGSKA (reference sequence). The V and J ends lost 3 bases and 6 bases, in that order; junction bases with no gene match: 4. For the CDR3, the DNA is TGCAGTGCTAGTGTACTAGCGGGAGTCAATGAGCAGTTCTTC. Residues: CSASVLAGVNEQFF.

The chain couples TRBV28 to TRBJ2-5, with 12 bases that match TRBD2. This CDR3 has 19 amino acids. Germline CDR1 and CDR2: MDHEN and SYDVKM. V was clipped by 7 bases and J by 4 bases; unmatched bases: 19. Here the CDR3 DNA reads TGTGCCAGCAACCCAACGGTGAGGACTAGCGGGGCCCGGGGAGAGACCCAGTACTTC. Translating it yields CASNPTVRTSGARGETQYF.

The chain combines TRBV28 with TRBJ2-7; 7 bases line up with TRBD1. Germline trimming cut 6 bases from V and 1 base from J; bases unmatched to any gene: 6. Per germline, CDR1 MDHEN and CDR2 SYDVKM. The CDR3 has 14 amino acids. CDR3 residues: CASSTGDKSYEQYF. The CDR3, as DNA: TGTGCCAGCAGCACAGGGGACAAATCCTACGAGCAGTACTTC.

The genes are TRBV29-1 and TRBJ2-7; D remains ambiguous. V was clipped by 5 bases and J by 7 bases, with 18 bases between them. CDR3 length equals 13 residues. Looked up from germline, CDR1 is SQVTM and CDR2 is ANQGSEA. Here the CDR3 DNA reads TGCAGCGTTACCCCGGGCCCCCCGGAGGAGCAGTACTTC. This gives the protein CSVTPGPPEEQYF.

This clonotype occurred once. The junction differs from germline at one of its ends, possibly a read error. This chain uses TRBV28 with TRBJ2-7, with D possibly being TRBD2 (5 bases). The CDR3 totals 14 residues. The germline gives CDR1 MDHEN, CDR2 SYDVKM. The DNA of the CDR3 is TGTGCCAGCAGCCCTTTCGGGGAACACTACAAGCAGTACTTC. Amino acids: CASSPFGEHYKQYF.

This clonotype was recorded many times. The chain recombines TRBV20-1 with TRBJ2-1; 9 nucleotides line up with TRBD2. The germline CDR1 and CDR2 sequences are DFQATT and SNEGSKA (reference sequence). The CDR3 spans 15 residues. V dropped 2 bases and J dropped 7; count of bases not matched to a gene: 9. Here the CDR3 reads CSARSRTSVGNEQFF. DNA for the CDR3: TGCAGTGCTAGATCCCGGACTAGCGTGGGAAATGAGCAGTTCTTC.

This clonotype appeared many times. The rearrangement links TRBV9 to TRBJ2-1, with D unresolved. CDR1 and CDR2 from the germline V gene are SGDLS and YYNGEE. This CDR3 is 16 amino acids long. V lost 4 bases, J lost 0 bases, and 14 bases lay in between. CDR3 region: CASSSNAKSSYNEQFF. DNA for the CDR3: TGTGCCAGCAGCTCAAATGCGAAGAGCTCCTACAATGAGCAGTTCTTC. The full variable domain, completed using reference TRBV9 and TRBJ2-1, is DSGVTQTPKHLITATGQRVTLRCSPRSGDLSVYWYQQSLDQGLQFLIQYYNGEERAKGNILERFSAQQFPDLHSELNLSSLELGDSALYFCASSSNAKSSYNEQFFGPGTRLTVL.

V is TRBV20-1 and J is TRBJ2-7, with 9 positions matching TRBD2. This CDR3 has 14 residues. Trimming cost V 5 bases and J 4 bases; bases outside gene matches: 9. From germline, CDR1 is DFQATT and CDR2 SNEGSKA (reference sequence). CDR3 bases: TGCAGTGCTGGGGGTAGCGGGAGTCGGTACGAGCAGTACTTC. It codes for CSAGGSGSRYEQYF.

This clonotype appeared many times. J is TRBJ1-1 and V is TRBV27, with a tentative D call TRBD1 (5 bases). This CDR3 is 13 amino acids long. V was pared by 1 base and J by 4 bases, with 7 bases between. Germline CDR1 is MNHEY and CDR2 is SMNVEV (reference sequence). The CDR3 DNA sequence: TGTGCCAGCAGTTTATACAGGACCACTGAAGCTTTCTTT. This sequence encodes CASSLYRTTEAFF.

This clonotype was seen at least ten times. The chain couples TRBV6-1 to TRBJ2-3; D not certain. Trimming took 5 bases from V and 3 from J, leaving 24 bases between them. The CDR3 is made up of 18 amino acids. Germline CDR1 is MNHNS and CDR2 is SASEGT. The CDR3 region has the DNA TGTGCCAGCAGTTACGATCGCGGCGCCTCGATTTGGACAGATACGCAGTATTTT. It encodes CASSYDRGASIWTDTQYF.

This clonotype was recorded many times. V usage is TRBV28 and J usage is TRBJ2-2; 11 nucleotides match TRBD2. Germline values: CDR1 MDHEN, CDR2 SYDVKM. The CDR3 sequence is 20 residues long. J was trimmed by 0 bases and V by 6 bases; bases with no gene match: 15. The CDR3 sequence is CASRYPTMASGRSNTGELFF. DNA of the CDR3: TGTGCCAGCAGATACCCGACCATGGCTAGCGGGAGGTCGAACACCGGGGAGCTGTTTTTT.

This clonotype was counted at least ten times. This chain uses TRBV7-3 with TRBJ2-7, with 7 positions matching TRBD2. With V trimmed by 4 bases and J by 5 bases, 5 bases remained unmatched. This CDR3 region has 13 residues. The V gene's germline CDR1 is SGHTA and CDR2 FQGTGA. The CDR3: CASSSGLGDEQYF. CDR3 nucleotides: TGTGCCAGCAGCTCCGGACTAGGCGACGAGCAGTACTTC.

This clonotype was recorded at least ten times. The rearrangement joins TRBV28 to TRBJ2-7, with a tentative D call TRBD2 (5 bases). CDR1 and CDR2 from the germline V gene are MDHEN and SYDVKM. The ends were cut back, 7 bases at V and 2 bases at J, with 15 bases in the middle. The CDR3 has 14 residues. This CDR3 is CASTRTWVPYEQYF. In nucleotides, the CDR3 is TGTGCCAGCACTCGGACTTGGGTCCCCTACGAGCAGTACTTC.

This clonotype appeared many times. J is TRBJ2-7 and V is TRBV5-6; 7 nucleotides agree with TRBD2. Unmatched junction bases numbered 8, after V lost 3 bases and J lost 5 bases. CDR3 length: 14 amino acids. Germline V lookup: CDR1 SGHDT, CDR2 YYEEEE. For the CDR3, the DNA is TGTGCCAGCAGCTGGGCGGGAGTTTTTGACGAGCAGTACTTC. It translates to CASSWAGVFDEQYF.

This clonotype occurred many times. The V gene is TRBV9, the J gene TRBJ2-1; TRBD2 agrees at 13 bases. The germline gives CDR1 SGDLS, CDR2 YYNGEE. The CDR3 runs to 18 residues. Trimming at V came to 4 bases and at J to 0 bases, leaving 7 bases not matched to a gene. CDR3 sequence reads: CASSHGLAGASSYNEQFF. The CDR3 nucleotides read TGTGCCAGCAGCCACGGACTAGCGGGGGCCAGCTCCTACAATGAGCAGTTCTTC. Full variable domain (rest looked up from reference TRBV9 and TRBJ2-1): DSGVTQTPKHLITATGQRVTLRCSPRSGDLSVYWYQQSLDQGLQFLIQYYNGEERAKGNILERFSAQQFPDLHSELNLSSLELGDSALYFCASSHGLAGASSYNEQFFGPGTRLTVL.

This clonotype was detected a few times. This rearrangement joins TRBV5-4 to TRBJ2-3; 9 bases align to TRBD2. The J segment lost 6 bases and the V segment lost 2 bases, leaving 4 bases of the junction unmatched. The length of the CDR3 is 14 residues. The V gene's germline CDR1 is SGHNT and CDR2 YYREEE (reference sequence). CDR3 in DNA: TGTGCCAGCAGCTTCCCTGGACTAGCGGATACGCAGTATTTT. Translated: CASSFPGLADTQYF. Supplemented by reference TRBV5-4 and TRBJ2-3, the full variable domain reads ETGVTQSPTHLIKTRGQQVTLRCSSQSGHNTVSWYQQALGQGPQFIFQYYREEENGRGNFPPRFSGLQFPNYSSELNVNALELDDSALYLCASSFPGLADTQYFGPGTRLTVL.

In this sample, this clonotype turned up many times. The chain links TRBV19 to TRBJ2-7; TRBD1 might be the D (5 bases). CDR1 LNHDA and CDR2 SQIVND come from the germline V gene (reference sequence). With 5 bases removed from V and 2 bases from J, the gap between germline ends came to 10 bases. The CDR3 length is 13 residues. The CDR3 nucleotides read TGTGCCAGTAGTCTGACAGAAGCCTACGAGCAGTACTTC. Amino acid sequence: CASSLTEAYEQYF.

This clonotype was found many times. The chain is built from TRBV5-1 and TRBJ2-7; possible D gene TRBD1, 6 bases. The CDR3 is made up of 15 amino acids. Germline-derived CDR1 and CDR2 are SGHRS and YFSETQ. Trimming left V 3 bases short and J 4 bases short, with 17 bases between. CDR3 in DNA: TGCGCCAGCAGCTCTGGACAGTTCCTTGGATACGAGCAGTACTTC. This codes for CASSSGQFLGYEQYF.

This clonotype was found many times. The rearrangement joins TRBV6-6 to TRBJ2-7, with 11 bases lining up with TRBD1. From germline, CDR1 is MNHNY and CDR2 SVGAGI (reference sequence). Trimming at V came to 2 bases and at J to 2 bases, leaving 2 bases not matched to a gene. This CDR3 is 15 amino acids long. This CDR3 is CASSYVGQGAYEQYF. The CDR3 DNA reads TGTGCCAGCAGTTACGTGGGACAGGGGGCCTACGAGCAGTACTTC.

This clonotype was counted ten times or more. The CDR3 DNA follows: TGCGCCAGCAGCTCGAGGACTAGCGGGATAGGGGCAGAGACCCAGTACTTC. Translated, it gives CASSSRTSGIGAETQYF. The V gene is TRBV5-1, the J gene TRBJ2-5; 12 positions agree with TRBD2. The CDR3 spans 17 residues. CDR1 is SGHRS, CDR2 YFSETQ, per germline. V shed 3 bases and J 4 bases; nucleotides not matched to a gene: 10.